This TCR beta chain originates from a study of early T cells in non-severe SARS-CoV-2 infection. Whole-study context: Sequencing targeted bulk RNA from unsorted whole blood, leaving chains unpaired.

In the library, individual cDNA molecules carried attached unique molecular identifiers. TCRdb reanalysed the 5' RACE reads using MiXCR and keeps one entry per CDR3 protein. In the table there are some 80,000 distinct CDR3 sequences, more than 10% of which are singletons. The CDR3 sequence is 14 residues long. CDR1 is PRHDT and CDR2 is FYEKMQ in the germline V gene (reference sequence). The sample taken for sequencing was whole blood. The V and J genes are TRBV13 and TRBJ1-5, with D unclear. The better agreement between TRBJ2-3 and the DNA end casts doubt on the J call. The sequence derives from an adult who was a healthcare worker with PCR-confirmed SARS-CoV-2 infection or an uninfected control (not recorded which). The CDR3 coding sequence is TGTGCCAGCAGCTTAGGCGGTCGCAATCAGCCCCAGTATTTT. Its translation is CASSLGGRNQPQYF.